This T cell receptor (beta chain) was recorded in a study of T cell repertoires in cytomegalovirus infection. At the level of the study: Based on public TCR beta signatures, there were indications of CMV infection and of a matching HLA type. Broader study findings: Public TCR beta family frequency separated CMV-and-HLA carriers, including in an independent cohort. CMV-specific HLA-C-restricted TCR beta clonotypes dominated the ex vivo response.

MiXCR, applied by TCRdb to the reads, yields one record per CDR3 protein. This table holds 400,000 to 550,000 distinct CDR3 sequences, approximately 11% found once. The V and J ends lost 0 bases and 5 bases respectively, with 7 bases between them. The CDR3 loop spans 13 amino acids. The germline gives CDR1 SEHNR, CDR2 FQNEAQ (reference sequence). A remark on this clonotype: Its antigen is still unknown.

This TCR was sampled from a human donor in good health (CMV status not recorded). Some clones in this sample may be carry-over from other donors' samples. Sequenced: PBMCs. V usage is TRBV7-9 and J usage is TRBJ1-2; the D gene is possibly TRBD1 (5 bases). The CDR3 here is CASSLAGPYGYTF. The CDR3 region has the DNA TGTGCCAGCAGCTTAGCGGGGCCGTATGGCTACACCTTC.